This T cell receptor (beta chain) was documented in a study of cytomegalovirus exposure and HLA in healthy donors. The PCR ran on 60 Vbeta and 13 Jbeta primers. Only in-frame clones appear in the TCRdb table, and some are missing; sequencing was by immunoSEQ multiplex PCR. Seen here are some 120,000 clones, approximately 80% observed once, and the top ten hold around 9.9%. As regards this clone: What it binds is unknown. One end of the junction varies from germline; a read error may be responsible.

Study-level points and caveats: TRBV6-2, TRBV6-3 and other indistinguishable V segments were excluded.

Per the germline V gene, CDR1 is SEHNR and CDR2 is FQNEAQ (reference sequence). CDR3 length equals 15 residues. Material for sequencing was PBMCs. This sequence originates from a man aged 40-50 years in good health and CMV-seropositive. This rearrangement joins TRBV7-9 to TRBJ1-4; TRBD1 matches 9 bases. The CDR3 nucleotides read TGTTCCAGCAGCTCGTGGACAGGGGAAAGAGAAAAACTGTTTTTT. Amino acids: CSSSSWTGEREKLFF.